These 18 T cell receptor beta chains came from one sample sequenced in a study of CD8+CD57+ T cells in acquired aplastic anemia. It was patients with CD8+CD57+ cell expansion by flow cytometry who were chosen for sequencing. The use of genomic DNA as template underpinned the TCR beta VDJ and CDR3 profiling. Via MiXCR, TCRdb re-called the reads, giving one row per CDR3 protein. The sample records over 150,000 distinct CDR3 sequences, 40% to 55% being singletons. Sequenced sample: sorted CD4+, CD8+, or CD8+CD57+ T cells (not recorded which) from PBMCs. The receptors come from a human donor with aplastic anemia.

This clonotype was seen repeatedly, ten times or more. This rearrangement joins TRBV7-2 to TRBJ2-2; TRBD2 aligns across 7 bases. J was trimmed by 8 bases and V by 4 bases; bases with no gene match: 7. There are 14 residues in the CDR3. In germline, CDR1 is SGHTA, CDR2 FQGNSA. The CDR3 protein is CASSSAGNAGELFF. CDR3 nucleotides: TGTGCCAGCAGCTCAGCGGGAAATGCGGGGGAGCTGTTTTTT.

On this clonotype itself: The junction shows a germline mismatch at one end, possibly a read error. This chain links TRBV20-1 with TRBJ1-2, with D unclear. Germline-derived CDR1 and CDR2 are DFQATT and SNEGSKA (reference sequence). The CDR3 length is 12 residues. The CDR3 DNA sequence: TGCAGTGCTGGAGACTGGAACTATGGCTACACCTTC. Its translation: CSAGDWNYGYTF.

The chain employs TRBV11-2 and TRBJ2-1; 13 positions agree with TRBD2. J gave up 10 bases and V 5 bases, and 11 bases lay outside the gene matches. The CDR3 consists of 16 residues. Germline V gives CDR1 SGHAT, CDR2 FQNNGV. This CDR3 is CASSPLTSGRAREQFF. The CDR3, as DNA: TGTGCCAGCAGCCCCCTCACTAGCGGGAGGGCCAGGGAGCAGTTCTTC.

This clonotype has just one count. A junction boundary mismatches the germline segment, possibly from a read error. The chain combines TRBV20-1 with TRBJ2-5; 10 nucleotides align to TRBD2. The length of the CDR3 is 20 residues. The germline CDR1 and CDR2 sequences are DFQATT and SNEGSKA (reference sequence). The CDR3 DNA reads as TGCAGTGCTAGAGTGGGTCGGGTGTCTAGCGGGAGTGGATCCCAAGAAACCCAGTACTTC. This sequence encodes CSARVGRVSSGSGSQETQYF.

This clonotype has just a few counts. V usage is TRBV18 and J usage is TRBJ2-2, with 10 bases that match TRBD1. This CDR3 has 16 amino acids. Germline V lookup: CDR1 KGHSH, CDR2 LQKENI. V gave up 4 bases and J gave up 4 bases; unmatched junction bases: 6. CDR3 in DNA: TGTGCCAGCTCACTCCGGGACAGGGGACCCACCGGGGAGCTGTTTTTT. Its protein product is CASSLRDRGPTGELFF.

This clonotype was picked up a small number of times. The rearrangement joins TRBV12-3 or TRBV12-4 to TRBJ2-6; 9 positions agree with TRBD1. V gave up 6 bases and J gave up 2 bases; unmatched junction bases: 14. The CDR3 is 19 amino acids. CDR3 sequence reads: CASSRTGAMGGTGANVLTF. The CDR3 nucleotides are TGTGCCAGCAGCCGGACAGGGGCTATGGGTGGTACTGGGGCCAACGTCCTGACTTTC.

This rearrangement joins TRBV6-1 to TRBJ1-1; no firm D call. Trimming left V 6 bases short and J 4 bases short, with 15 bases between. This CDR3 has 14 residues. From germline, CDR1 is MNHNS and CDR2 SASEGT. The CDR3: CASRMDGVLTEAFF. CDR3 nucleotides: TGTGCCAGCAGGATGGACGGTGTTCTCACTGAAGCTTTCTTT.

The chain joins TRBV5-5 to TRBJ2-2; 12 bases align to TRBD1. The trim removed 3 bases at V and 4 bases at J, leaving 4 bases unmatched. CDR1 is SGHKS and CDR2 is YYEKEE in the germline V gene (reference sequence). The CDR3 spans 16 residues. CDR3 sequence reads: CASSWGQGARTGELFF. The CDR3 region has the DNA TGTGCCAGCAGCTGGGGACAGGGGGCACGCACCGGGGAGCTGTTTTTT.

The rearrangement uses TRBV30 and TRBJ1-1; tentatively, D is TRBD1 (6 bases). The CDR3 is 14 amino acids. Germline loops: CDR1 GTSNPN, CDR2 SVGIG (reference sequence). The V end was cut by 4 bases, the J end by 1 base, with 13 bases between. CDR3 sequence (DNA): TGTGCCTGGACCCGGGACACGAAGAACACTGAAGCTTTCTTT. It yields the protein CAWTRDTKNTEAFF.

This chain joins TRBV19 and TRBJ2-1; D uncertain. CDR3 length: 13 residues. Germline loops: CDR1 LNHDA, CDR2 SQIVND (reference sequence). V lost 4 bases and J lost 7, with 11 bases in between. The CDR3 nucleotides are TGTGCCAGTAGTACCTTAGTGACAAATGAGCAGTTCTTC. Amino acids: CASSTLVTNEQFF.

This clonotype has at least ten counts. The J gene is TRBJ2-5, the V gene TRBV5-1, with TRBD2 matching over 7 bases. Germline V gene sequence: CDR1 SGHRS, CDR2 YFSETQ. The CDR3 consists of 14 residues. Trimming cost V 4 bases and J 9 bases; bases outside gene matches: 12. The CDR3 here is CASSITSEKDAQYF. CDR3 coding DNA: TGCGCCAGCAGCATAACTAGCGAGAAAGATGCCCAGTACTTC.

The chain recombines TRBV7-2 with TRBJ1-1, with D maybe TRBD1 (6 bases). CDR3 length: 13 residues. V gave up 9 bases and J gave up 6 bases, with 17 bases separating them. Germline-derived CDR1 and CDR2 are SGHTA and FQGNSA. CDR3 residues: CASREGGGSEAFF. As DNA, the CDR3 is TGTGCCAGTCGCGAAGGGGGGGGATCTGAAGCTTTCTTT.

In regard to this clonotype: A read error may be the cause here, since a much bigger clone is one base away. The gene calls are TRBV10-3 and TRBJ2-7; perhaps TRBD2 as D (6 bases). CDR1 ENHRY and CDR2 SYGVKD come from the germline V gene. With 10 bases removed from V and 6 bases from J, the gap between germline ends came to 19 bases. The CDR3 has 13 amino acids. DNA of the CDR3: TGTGCCAGCGGGGCCCCCTCAAGCGCCGAGCAGTACTTC. Amino acids: CASGAPSSAEQYF.

This clonotype was seen more than once but under ten times. J is TRBJ2-1 and V is TRBV6-1; a possible D gene is TRBD2 (7 bases). Germline V gene data show CDR1 as MNHNS and CDR2 as SASEGT. V lost 6 bases, J lost 4 bases, and 19 bases lay in between. The CDR3 sequence is 16 residues long. The CDR3 spells CASRAWWGGRYNEQFF. The CDR3 DNA sequence: TGTGCCAGCAGGGCATGGTGGGGGGGCCGGTACAATGAGCAGTTCTTC.

V usage is TRBV9 and J usage is TRBJ1-6; D is unclear. From germline, CDR1 is SGDLS and CDR2 YYNGEE. The CDR3 extends over 13 amino acids. This chain's CDR3 is CVSQPGNGSPLHF. The CDR3, as DNA: TGTGTCAGTCAACCAGGCAACGGATCACCCCTCCACTTT. Full variable domain (remainder filled in from reference TRBV9 and TRBJ1-6): DSGVTQTPKHLITATGQRVTLRCSPRSGDLSVYWYQQSLDQGLQFLIQYYNGEERAKGNILERFSAQQFPDLHSELNLSSLELGDSALYFCVSQPGNGSPLHFGNGTRLTVT.

The chain joins TRBV4-1 to TRBJ2-7; tentative D call: TRBD2 (6 bases). Per the germline V gene, CDR1 is MGHRA and CDR2 is YSYEKL. The CDR3 sequence is 16 residues long. The V and J ends lost 0 bases and 2 bases respectively, with 14 bases between them. CDR3 sequence reads: CASSQDGGGETYEQYF. Written as DNA, the CDR3 is TGCGCCAGCAGCCAAGATGGTGGCGGGGAAACCTACGAGCAGTACTTC.

The V call is TRBV29-1, the J call TRBJ2-3; 8 bases agree with TRBD2. Trimming cost V 1 base and J 4 bases; bases outside gene matches: 4. The CDR3 extends over 14 amino acids. Germline lookup yields CDR1 SQVTM and CDR2 ANQGSEA. This CDR3 reads CSVEGGGRSDTQYF. CDR3 DNA: TGCAGCGTTGAAGGTGGCGGGAGGTCAGATACGCAGTATTTT.

This clonotype occurred a few times. The CDR3 DNA reads TGTGCCACCAGCAGATCCACCTTGGCAGATACGCAGTATTTT. Translation: CATSRSTLADTQYF. J is TRBJ2-3 and V is TRBV15; D not resolved. Trimming shortened V by 2 bases and J by 4 bases, and 10 bases separated the two germline ends. The germline gives CDR1 LNHNV, CDR2 YYDKDF (reference sequence). The CDR3 length is 14 residues.